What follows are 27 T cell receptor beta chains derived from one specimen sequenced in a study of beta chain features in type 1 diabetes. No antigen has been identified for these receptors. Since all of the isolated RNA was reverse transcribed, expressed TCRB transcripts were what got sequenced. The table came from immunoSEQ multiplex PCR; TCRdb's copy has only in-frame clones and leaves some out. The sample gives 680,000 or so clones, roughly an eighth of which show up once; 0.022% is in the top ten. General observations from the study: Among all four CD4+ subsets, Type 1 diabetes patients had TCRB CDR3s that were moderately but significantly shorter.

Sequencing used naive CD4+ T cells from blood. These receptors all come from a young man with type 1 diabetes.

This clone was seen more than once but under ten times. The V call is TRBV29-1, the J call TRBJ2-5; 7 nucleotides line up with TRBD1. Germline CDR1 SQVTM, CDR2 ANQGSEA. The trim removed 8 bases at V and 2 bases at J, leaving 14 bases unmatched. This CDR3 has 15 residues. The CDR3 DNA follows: TGCAGCTCCCTTAGGGACAGTGGGCTGCAAGAGACCCAGTACTTC. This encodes CSSLRDSGLQETQYF.

The CDR3 spells CSALSRETQYF. The CDR3 DNA reads as TGCAGTGCCCTCTCTCGAGAGACCCAGTACTTC. The rearrangement joins TRBV20-1 to TRBJ2-5; no clear D. This CDR3 contains 11 residues. The germline gives CDR1 DFQATT, CDR2 SNEGSKA (reference sequence). The V end was cut by 6 bases, the J end by 4 bases, with 9 bases between.

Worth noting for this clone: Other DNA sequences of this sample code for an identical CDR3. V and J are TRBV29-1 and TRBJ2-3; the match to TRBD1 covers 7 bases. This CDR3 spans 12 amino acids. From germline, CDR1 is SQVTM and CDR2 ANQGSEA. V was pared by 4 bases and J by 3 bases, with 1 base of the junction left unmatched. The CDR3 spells CSVAQGTDTQYF. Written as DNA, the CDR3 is TGCAGCGTTGCACAGGGGACAGATACGCAGTATTTT.

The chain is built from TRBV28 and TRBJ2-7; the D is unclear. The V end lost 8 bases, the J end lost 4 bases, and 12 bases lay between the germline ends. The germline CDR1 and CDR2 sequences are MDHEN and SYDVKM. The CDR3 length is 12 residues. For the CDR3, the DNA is TGTGCCAGCGGCTCGCGTCCATACGAGCAGTACTTC. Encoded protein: CASGSRPYEQYF. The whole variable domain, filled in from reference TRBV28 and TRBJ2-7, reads DVKVTQSSRYLVKRTGEKVFLECVQDMDHENMFWYRQDPGLGLRLIYFSYDVKMKEKGDIPEGYSVSREKKERFSLILESASTNQTSMYLCASGSRPYEQYFGPGTRLTVT.

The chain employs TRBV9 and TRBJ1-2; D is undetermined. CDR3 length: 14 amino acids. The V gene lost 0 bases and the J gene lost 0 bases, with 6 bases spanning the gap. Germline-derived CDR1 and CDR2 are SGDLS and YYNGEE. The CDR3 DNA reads TGTGCCAGCAGCGTAGGTGGAGCTAACTATGGCTACACCTTC. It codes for CASSVGGANYGYTF.

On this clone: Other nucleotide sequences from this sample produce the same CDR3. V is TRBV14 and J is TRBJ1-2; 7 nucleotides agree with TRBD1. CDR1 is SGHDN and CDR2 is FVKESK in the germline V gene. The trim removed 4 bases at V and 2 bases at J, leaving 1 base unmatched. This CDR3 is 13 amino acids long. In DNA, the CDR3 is TGTGCCAGCAGCCCGGGACAGAACTATGGCTACACCTTC. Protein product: CASSPGQNYGYTF.

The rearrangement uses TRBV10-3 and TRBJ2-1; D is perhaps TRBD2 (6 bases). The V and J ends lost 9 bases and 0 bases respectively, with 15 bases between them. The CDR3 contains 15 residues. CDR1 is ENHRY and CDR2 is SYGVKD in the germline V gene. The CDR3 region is CAINSGLSSYNEQFF. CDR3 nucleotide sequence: TGTGCCATAAATAGCGGCTTGAGCTCCTACAATGAGCAGTTCTTC.

CDR3 sequence reads: CASSLGGASADTQYF. CDR3 DNA: TGTGCCAGCAGCTTGGGAGGGGCTAGCGCAGATACGCAGTATTTT. The genes are TRBV5-4 and TRBJ2-3, with a tentative D call TRBD2 (6 bases). The CDR3 runs to 15 residues. The germline V gene has CDR1 SGHNT and CDR2 YYREEE (reference sequence). V was pared by 0 bases and J by 4 bases, with 12 bases between.

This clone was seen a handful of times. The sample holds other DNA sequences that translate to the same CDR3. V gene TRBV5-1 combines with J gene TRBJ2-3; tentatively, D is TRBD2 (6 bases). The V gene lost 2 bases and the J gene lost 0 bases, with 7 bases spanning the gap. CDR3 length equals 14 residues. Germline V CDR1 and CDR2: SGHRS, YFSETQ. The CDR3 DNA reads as TGCGCCAGCAGCTTCGGGAGTAGCACAGATACGCAGTATTTT. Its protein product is CASSFGSSTDTQYF.

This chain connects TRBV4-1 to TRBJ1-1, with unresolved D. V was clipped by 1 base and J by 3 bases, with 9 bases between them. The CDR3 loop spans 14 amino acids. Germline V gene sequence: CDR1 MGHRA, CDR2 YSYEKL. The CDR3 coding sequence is TGCGCCAGCAGCCAAGCTTTTGGGTACACTGAAGCTTTCTTT. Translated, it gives CASSQAFGYTEAFF.

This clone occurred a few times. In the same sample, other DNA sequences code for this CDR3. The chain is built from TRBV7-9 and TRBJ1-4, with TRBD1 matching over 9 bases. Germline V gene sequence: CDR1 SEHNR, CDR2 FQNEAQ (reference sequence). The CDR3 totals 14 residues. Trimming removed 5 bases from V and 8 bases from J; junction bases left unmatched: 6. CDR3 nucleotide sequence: TGTGCCAGCAGCCTACAGGGGGCGCGGGAAAAACTGTTTTTT. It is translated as CASSLQGAREKLFF.

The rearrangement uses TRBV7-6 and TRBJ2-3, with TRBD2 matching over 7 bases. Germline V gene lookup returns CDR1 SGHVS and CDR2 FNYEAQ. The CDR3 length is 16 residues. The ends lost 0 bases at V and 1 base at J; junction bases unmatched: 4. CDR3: CASSLARSGGTDTQYF. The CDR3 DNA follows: TGTGCCAGCAGCTTAGCGCGGAGCGGGGGCACAGATACGCAGTATTTT.

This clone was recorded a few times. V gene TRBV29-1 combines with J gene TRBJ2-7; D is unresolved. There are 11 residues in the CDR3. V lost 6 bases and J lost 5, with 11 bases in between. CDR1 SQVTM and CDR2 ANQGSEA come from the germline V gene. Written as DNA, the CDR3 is TGCAGCGTCCGTATGGAGAACGAGCAGTACTTC. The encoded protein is CSVRMENEQYF.

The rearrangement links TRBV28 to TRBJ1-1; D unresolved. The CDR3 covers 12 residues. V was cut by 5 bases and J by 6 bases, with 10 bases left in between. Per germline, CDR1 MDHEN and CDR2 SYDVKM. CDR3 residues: CASSLAAAEAFF. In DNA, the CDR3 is TGTGCCAGCAGTCTGGCGGCCGCTGAAGCTTTCTTT.

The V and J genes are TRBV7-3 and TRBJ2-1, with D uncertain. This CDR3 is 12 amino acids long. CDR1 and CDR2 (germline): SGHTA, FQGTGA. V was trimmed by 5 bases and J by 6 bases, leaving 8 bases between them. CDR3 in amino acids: CASSPAGNEQFF. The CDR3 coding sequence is TGTGCCAGCAGCCCAGCAGGCAATGAGCAGTTCTTC.

The CDR3 DNA is TGTGCCAGCAGCAATAAGGCGGGGGCAGCGGACGACGAGCAGTACTTC. Translating it yields CASSNKAGAADDEQYF. This rearrangement joins TRBV21-1 to TRBJ2-7; the table's D call of TRBD2 was not tested on the DNA. TRBV21-1 is a pseudogene. This CDR3 region has 16 residues.

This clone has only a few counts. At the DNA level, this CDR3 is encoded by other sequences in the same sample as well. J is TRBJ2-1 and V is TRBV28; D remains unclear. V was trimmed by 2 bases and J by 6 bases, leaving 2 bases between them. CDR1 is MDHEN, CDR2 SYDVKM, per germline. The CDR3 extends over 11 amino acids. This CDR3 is CASSLVNEQFF. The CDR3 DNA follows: TGTGCCAGCAGTTTAGTCAATGAGCAGTTCTTC.

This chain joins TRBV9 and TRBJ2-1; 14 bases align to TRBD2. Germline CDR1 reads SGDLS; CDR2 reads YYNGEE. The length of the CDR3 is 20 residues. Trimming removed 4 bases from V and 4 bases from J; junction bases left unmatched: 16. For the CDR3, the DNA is TGTGCCAGCAGCCCACGACTAGCGGGGGGGCCCGGTGCCCAATACAATGAGCAGTTCTTC. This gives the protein CASSPRLAGGPGAQYNEQFF.

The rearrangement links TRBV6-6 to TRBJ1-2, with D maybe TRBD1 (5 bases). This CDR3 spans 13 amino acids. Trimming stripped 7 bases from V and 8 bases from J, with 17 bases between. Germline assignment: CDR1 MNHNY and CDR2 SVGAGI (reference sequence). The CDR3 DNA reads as TGTGCCAGCACGCCCCAAGGGGCGCGAGGCTACACCTTC. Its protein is CASTPQGARGYTF.

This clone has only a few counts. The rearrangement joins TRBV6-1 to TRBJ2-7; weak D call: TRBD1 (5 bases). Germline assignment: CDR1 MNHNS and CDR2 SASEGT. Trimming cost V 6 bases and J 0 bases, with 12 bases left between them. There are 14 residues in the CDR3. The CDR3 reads CASSRTGLSYEQYF. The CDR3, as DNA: TGTGCCAGCAGCCGCACAGGTCTCTCCTACGAGCAGTACTTC.

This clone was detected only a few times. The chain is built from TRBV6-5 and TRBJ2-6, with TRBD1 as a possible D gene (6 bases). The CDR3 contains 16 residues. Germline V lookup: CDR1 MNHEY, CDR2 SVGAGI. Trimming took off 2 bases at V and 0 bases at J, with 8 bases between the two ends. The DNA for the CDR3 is TGTGCCAGCAGTTACGAGACAGGCTCTGGGGCCAACGTCCTGACTTTC. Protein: CASSYETGSGANVLTF.

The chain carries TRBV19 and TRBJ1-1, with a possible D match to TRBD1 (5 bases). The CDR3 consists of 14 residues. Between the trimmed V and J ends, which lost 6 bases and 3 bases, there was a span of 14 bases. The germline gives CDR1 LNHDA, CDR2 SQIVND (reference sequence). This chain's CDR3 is CASRMGQRYTEAFF. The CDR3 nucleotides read TGTGCCAGTAGGATGGGGCAGAGGTACACTGAAGCTTTCTTT.

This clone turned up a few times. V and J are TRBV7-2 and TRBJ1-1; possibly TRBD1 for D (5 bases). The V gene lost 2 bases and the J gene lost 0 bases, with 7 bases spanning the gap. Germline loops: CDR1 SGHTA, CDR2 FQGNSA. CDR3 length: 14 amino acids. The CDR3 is CASSLKGMNTEAFF. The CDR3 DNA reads TGTGCCAGCAGCTTAAAGGGGATGAACACTGAAGCTTTCTTT.

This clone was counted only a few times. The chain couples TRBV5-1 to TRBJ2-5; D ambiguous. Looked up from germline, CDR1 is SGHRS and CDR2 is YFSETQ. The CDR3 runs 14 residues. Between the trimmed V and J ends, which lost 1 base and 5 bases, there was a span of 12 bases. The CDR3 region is CASSLIPDRETQYF. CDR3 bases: TGCGCCAGCAGCTTGATTCCAGATCGGGAGACCCAGTACTTC.

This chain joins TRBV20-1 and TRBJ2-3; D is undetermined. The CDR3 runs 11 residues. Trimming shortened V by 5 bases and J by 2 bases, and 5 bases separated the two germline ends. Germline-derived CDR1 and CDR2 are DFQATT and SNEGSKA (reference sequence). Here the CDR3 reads CSAVHTDTQYF. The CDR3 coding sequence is TGCAGTGCTGTCCACACAGATACGCAGTATTTT.

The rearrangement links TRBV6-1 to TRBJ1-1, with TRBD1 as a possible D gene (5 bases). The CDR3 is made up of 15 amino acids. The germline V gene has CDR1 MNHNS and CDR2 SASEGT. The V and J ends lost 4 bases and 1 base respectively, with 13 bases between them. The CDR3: CASSVLGAANTEAFF. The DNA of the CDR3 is TGTGCCAGCAGTGTCCTCGGGGCAGCGAACACTGAAGCTTTCTTT.

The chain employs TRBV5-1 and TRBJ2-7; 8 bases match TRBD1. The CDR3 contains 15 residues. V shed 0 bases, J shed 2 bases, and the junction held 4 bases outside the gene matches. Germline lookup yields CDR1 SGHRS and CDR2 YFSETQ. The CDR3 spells CASSLATGDTYEQYF. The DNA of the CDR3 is TGCGCCAGCAGCTTGGCGACAGGGGACACCTACGAGCAGTACTTC.